This T cell receptor (beta chain) is drawn from a study of neurological immune-mediated disorders. Study results and limitations: Subjects shared no identical expanded-clone CDR3 amino acid sequences, suggesting private TCR-beta repertoires in all groups.

This clonotype was seen many times. Its target is not known. 5'RACE with 10-nucleotide random UMIs produced the cDNA. TCRdb re-derived calls from the 5' RACE reads in MiXCR, one entry per CDR3 protein. The sample includes about 62,000 distinct CDR3 sequences, about 4% of them seen just once. Trimming removed 5 bases from V and 3 bases from J, with 8 bases in between. The CDR3 covers 12 residues. Material: PBMCs. V gene TRBV12-3 or TRBV12-4 combines with J gene TRBJ2-7; D call uncertain. This TCR was sampled from a woman between 50 and 59 years old with multiple sclerosis. The CDR3 nucleotides read TGTGCCAGCAGTCAACAGCTCTACGAGCAGTACTTC. Translating gives CASSQQLYEQYF.